This is a list of T cell receptor beta chains from one sample in a study of cytomegalovirus exposure and HLA in healthy donors. Generated by immunoSEQ multiplex PCR, the TCRdb table keeps only in-frame clones and is missing some. The data contain some 160,000 clones, almost 75% of them singletons. The source material was PBMCs. The receptor set was obtained from a woman in her late teens or twenties in good health and CMV-seropositive. Both conserved end residues are part of each CDR3. The D gene is left open where the match is weak. Size is omitted from some rows. Given values are once, few, many or a class for expanded clones.

>TRBV6-6|NA|TRBJ1-4|NA
CASSAGRGDEKLFF
TGTGCCAGCAGTGCGGGCAGGGGCGATGAAAAACTGTTTTTT
>TRBV5-1|NA|TRBJ2-7|TRBD2
CAGGFEQVEQYF
TGCGCGGGGGGGTTTGAGCAGGTCGAGCAGTACTTC
>TRBV18|NA|TRBJ2-7|TRBD1
CASSGQGAEQYF
TGTGCCAGCTCAGGACAGGGAGCCGAGCAGTACTTC
>TRBV5-1|NA|TRBJ2-1|NA
CASSFSVPTSDEQFF
TGCGCCAGCAGCTTCTCGGTCCCCACCTCGGATGAGCAGTTCTTC
>TRBV4-3|few|TRBJ1-1|NA
CASSQDRTFPEAFF
TGCGCCAGCAGCCAAGATAGGACATTCCCTGAAGCTTTCTTT
>TRBV7-6|NA|TRBJ2-1|TRBD2
CASSLYRGGGHEQFF
TGTGCCAGCAGCTTATACCGCGGGGGGGGGCATGAGCAGTTCTTC
>TRBV9|few|TRBJ1-5|TRBD1
CASSLGDSTSQPQHF
TGTGCCAGCAGCCTCGGGGACAGCACAAGTCAGCCCCAGCATTTT
>TRBV7-2|NA|TRBJ2-3|NA
CASSSGVDTQYF
TGTGCCAGCAGCTCAGGGGTAGATACGCAGTATTTT
>TRBV5-1|few|TRBJ2-3|NA
CASSKTLGSTDTQYF
TGCGCCAGCAGTAAGACCCTAGGTAGCACAGATACGCAGTATTTT
>TRBV5-4|NA|TRBJ2-3|NA
CASSLGGVGVPDTQYF
TGTGCCAGCAGCCTCGGAGGTGTCGGAGTCCCAGATACGCAGTATTTT
>TRBV19|NA|TRBJ2-5|TRBD2
CASSSGGSQETQYF
TGTGCCAGTAGTTCCGGCGGGAGCCAAGAGACCCAGTACTTC
>TRBV7-9|NA|TRBJ1-2|TRBD1
CASSSGTGGWDGYTF
TGTGCCAGCAGCTCCGGGACAGGGGGATGGGATGGCTACACCTTC
>TRBV6-5|NA|TRBJ1-1|NA
CASSIPGYTEAFF
TGTGCCAGCAGTATTCCAGGGTACACTGAAGCTTTCTTT
>TRBV9|NA|TRBJ2-5|NA
CASSVSAGIQETQYF
TGTGCCAGCAGCGTTTCCGCGGGGATACAAGAGACCCAGTACTTC
>TRBV5-1|NA|TRBJ1-3|NA
CASSPLGPAGAQGNTIYF
TGCGCCAGCAGCCCACTTGGACCCGCGGGGGCGCAAGGAAACACCATATATTTT
>TRBV9|NA|TRBJ1-1|TRBD1
CASSGQGNTEAFF
TGTGCCAGCAGCGGACAGGGGAACACTGAAGCTTTCTTT
>TRBV7-6|NA|TRBJ2-1|NA
CASSLGESGPGNEQFF
TGTGCCAGCAGCTTAGGGGAGTCGGGTCCAGGCAATGAGCAGTTCTTC
>TRBV5-5|NA|TRBJ2-1|NA
CASSYSSYNEQFF
TGTGCCAGCAGCTATAGCTCCTACAATGAGCAGTTCTTC
>TRBV7-9|NA|TRBJ1-2|NA
CASSFQAQNYGYTF
TGTGCCAGCAGCTTTCAGGCCCAAAACTATGGCTACACCTTC
>TRBV5-5|NA|TRBJ1-2|NA
CASSKENYGYTF
TGTGCCAGCAGTAAGGAGAACTATGGCTACACCTTC
>TRBV5-1|NA|TRBJ2-3|NA
CASSRTMIGTDTQYF
TGCGCCAGCAGCCGAACTATGATAGGCACAGATACGCAGTATTTT
>TRBV19|NA|TRBJ1-5|TRBD1
CASRLTPRTGPSHF
TGTGCCAGTCGGTTAACCCCGCGGACAGGGCCCTCGCATTTT
>TRBV7-2|few|TRBJ1-1|NA
CASSLALGMNTEAFF
TGTGCCAGCAGCTTAGCCTTGGGCATGAACACTGAAGCTTTCTTT
>TRBV7-2|NA|TRBJ1-1|TRBD1
CASSSTPGTVEAFF
TGTGCCAGCAGCTCAACCCCCGGGACAGTTGAAGCTTTCTTT
>TRBV7-9|NA|TRBJ1-2|TRBD1
CASSLGTGGTNYGYTF
TGTGCCAGCAGCTTAGGGACAGGGGGCACCAACTATGGCTACACCTTC
>TRBV9|once|TRBJ2-1|NA
CASSVQARGSGENNEQFF
TGTGCCAGCAGCGTCCAAGCCCGTGGGAGCGGCGAGAACAATGAGCAGTTCTTC
>TRBV4-2|NA|TRBJ1-5|TRBD1
CASSQGQGVQPQHF
TGTGCCAGCAGCCAAGGACAGGGGGTACAGCCCCAGCATTTT
>TRBV25-1|few|TRBJ2-1|TRBD2
CASSEGAGGNPTNEQFF
TGTGCCAGCAGTGAGGGAGCGGGGGGGAATCCCACCAATGAGCAGTTCTTC
>TRBV6-1|NA|TRBJ2-7|NA
CAAVSRRGIHEQYF
TGTGCGGCGGTTTCGCGCAGGGGAATACACGAGCAGTACTTC
>TRBV11-1|NA|TRBJ1-1|NA
CASSLDRGTEAFF
TGTGCCAGCAGCTTAGATCGGGGCACTGAAGCTTTCTTT
>TRBV30|NA|TRBJ1-1|NA
CAWSVTGQAEAFF
TGTGCCTGGAGTGTTACAGGGCAGGCTGAAGCTTTCTTT
>TRBV5-4|few|TRBJ2-1|NA
CASSLTSAPYNEQFF
TGTGCCAGCAGCTTGACCAGCGCACCCTACAATGAGCAGTTCTTC
>TRBV4-3|NA|TRBJ2-1|TRBD2
CASSQDPGGSYNEQFF
TGCGCCAGCAGCCAAGATCCGGGGGGGTCCTACAATGAGCAGTTCTTC
>TRBV9|few|TRBJ2-2|NA
CASSASISGELFF
TGTGCCAGCAGCGCGAGTATATCCGGGGAGCTGTTTTTT
>TRBV7-2|NA|TRBJ1-1|TRBD1
CASRRDRVGNTEAFF
TGTGCCAGCAGGCGAGACAGGGTTGGGAACACTGAAGCTTTCTTT
>TRBV19|NA|TRBJ1-1|NA
CASSIDDSWFTEAFF
TGTGCCAGTAGTATAGACGACAGTTGGTTCACTGAAGCTTTCTTT
>TRBV29-1|NA|TRBJ1-1|NA
CSVGASLLEAFF
TGCAGCGTTGGGGCCTCCCTCCTCGAAGCTTTCTTT
>TRBV19|NA|TRBJ2-3|TRBD2
CASRAQGGADTQYF
TGTGCCAGTAGGGCCCAGGGAGGGGCAGATACGCAGTATTTT
>TRBV7-9|few|TRBJ1-6|NA
CASSSPSPQRGSPLHF
TGTGCCAGCAGCTCTCCCTCCCCGCAAAGGGGTTCACCCCTCCACTTT
>TRBV28|NA|TRBJ1-2|TRBD1
CASSPPTGGGYTF
TGTGCCAGCAGTCCGCCGACAGGGGGCGGCTACACCTTC
>TRBV7-9|NA|TRBJ1-3|NA
CASSARGRGISGNTIYF
TGTGCCAGCAGCGCCCGGGGAAGGGGGATATCTGGAAACACCATATATTTT
>TRBV7-2|NA|TRBJ1-1|TRBD1
CASRGAGGTEAFF
TGTGCCAGCAGAGGGGCAGGGGGCACTGAAGCTTTCTTT
>TRBV4-2|NA|TRBJ2-7|TRBD2
CASSQEGRAYEQYF
TGTGCCAGCAGCCAAGAGGGGAGGGCCTACGAGCAGTACTTC
>TRBV4-1|NA|TRBJ2-7|NA
CASSQDGASGDEQYF
TGCGCCAGCAGCCAAGATGGAGCGTCGGGGGACGAGCAGTACTTC
>TRBV5-4|NA|TRBJ2-5|NA
CASSLGLNKTQYF
TGTGCCAGCAGCTTGGGACTAAACAAGACCCAGTACTTC
>TRBV4-1|NA|TRBJ1-2|NA
CASSPGVIYGYTF
TGCGCCAGCAGCCCCGGGGTTATTTATGGCTACACCTTC
>TRBV7-9|NA|TRBJ1-5|NA
CASSLGGHNQPQHF
TGTGCCAGCAGCTTGGGAGGGCACAATCAGCCCCAGCATTTT
>TRBV9|NA|TRBJ1-6|NA
CASSVGGVGHSPLHF
TGTGCCAGCAGCGTTGGGGGGGTTGGGCATTCACCCCTCCACTTT
>TRBV18|NA|TRBJ2-1|NA
CASFTGLSNNEQFF
TGTGCCAGCTTTACGGGTTTATCGAACAATGAGCAGTTCTTC
>TRBV30|NA|TRBJ2-3|TRBD2
CAWSLLAGGPDTQYF
TGTGCCTGGAGTCTATTAGCGGGGGGCCCGGATACGCAGTATTTT
>TRBV5-1|once|TRBJ2-1|NA
CASSLDRLSSYNEQFF
TGCGCCAGCAGCTTGGACAGGCTAAGCTCCTACAATGAGCAGTTCTTC
>TRBV9|NA|TRBJ2-7|TRBD2
CASSVTSGAYEQYF
TGTGCCAGCAGCGTAACTAGCGGGGCCTACGAGCAGTACTTC